The TCR beta chain under discussion was sequenced for a study of blood T cell repertoires in COVID-19. The overall study: Samples taken during acute and convalescent COVID-19 were collected in the United States, Italy and Spain. Sample material is recorded as cDNA or gDNA derived from T cells, B-cell-depleted T cells, or PBMCs.

Germline V CDR1 and CDR2: KGHSH, LQKENI. Trimming left V 3 bases short and J 4 bases short, with 12 bases between. This CDR3 is built from 15 residues. Original processing notes: Counts of nucleated cells, estimated from reference gene primer amplification, were obtained. Some clones are missing from TCRdb's copy, which holds only in-frame ones; the method was immunoSEQ multiplex PCR. That table furnishes V, J and clone size, whereas the DNA furnished D and trimming. The sample comprises fewer than 80,000 clones, 85% to 90% of which are singletons, and about 21% rests with the top ten. The rearrangement joins TRBV18 to TRBJ1-4; possible D gene TRBD1, 5 bases. The sequence was obtained from a human donor in a cohort sampled during active COVID-19. Sequenced material: peripheral blood. The CDR3 DNA reads TGTGCCAGCTCACCTCTACAGCAGGGTAATGAAAAACTGTTTTTT. Its translation is CASSPLQQGNEKLFF.